One and the same sample provided the 15 T cell receptor beta chains below, sequenced in a study of T-cell memory formation after mild COVID-19. In TCRdb, the 5' RACE reads were re-called with MiXCR into one record per CDR3 protein. In the table there are about 160,000 distinct CDR3 sequences, around a third of which are singletons. The sequenced material came from PBMCs or a T cell subset sorted from them (not recorded which). These receptors originate from an adult woman who had mild COVID-19 (a few samples of this study predate the infection). Cell type and time point are not known.

CDR3 region: CASSSINRDGYTF. CDR3 sequence (DNA): TGTGCCAGCAGCAGCATAAACAGGGATGGCTACACCTTC. The chain uses TRBV7-9 and TRBJ1-2, with TRBD1 as a possible D gene (6 bases). The CDR3 is 13 residues long. V dropped 5 bases and J dropped 6 bases, with 13 bases sitting between them. Per the germline V gene, CDR1 is SEHNR and CDR2 is FQNEAQ (reference sequence).

This clonotype turned up a few times. This chain uses TRBV6-5 with TRBJ2-7; D remains ambiguous. The germline gives CDR1 MNHEY, CDR2 SVGAGI. This CDR3 has 14 residues. The V end was cut by 0 bases, the J end by 2 bases, with 8 bases between. CDR3 protein: CASSYSMGAYEQYF. DNA of the CDR3: TGTGCCAGCAGTTACTCGATGGGTGCCTACGAGCAGTACTTC.

J is TRBJ2-7 and V is TRBV20-1; 7 nucleotides line up with TRBD2. The V and J ends lost 1 base and 1 base, in that order; junction bases with no gene match: 10. The CDR3 length is 16 residues. Germline assignment: CDR1 DFQATT and CDR2 SNEGSKA (reference sequence). CDR3 sequence (DNA): TGCAGTGCTAGAGTGGTCGGGAGGCCGCCTTCCTACGAGCAGTACTTC. This encodes CSARVVGRPPSYEQYF.

This clonotype was observed a single time. The V gene is TRBV6-5, the J gene TRBJ2-3, with D possibly being TRBD2 (5 bases). Germline CDR1 reads MNHEY; CDR2 reads SVGAGI. CDR3 length: 17 amino acids. The V gene lost 5 bases and the J gene lost 1 base, with 19 bases spanning the gap. CDR3 bases: TGTGCCAGCAGTCCCACCTTCGCTAGCTGGGGCACAGATACGCAGTATTTT. Protein sequence: CASSPTFASWGTDTQYF.

This clonotype appeared once. The gene calls are TRBV11-3 and TRBJ2-1; D might be TRBD1 (6 bases). This CDR3 is built from 19 residues. Trimming removed 1 base at V and 7 bases at J, with 26 bases between. Germline V lookup: CDR1 SGHNT, CDR2 YENEEA. The CDR3 DNA sequence: TGTGCCAGCAGCTTAGGGGCCCCGTTGAGGGGGACCGTTAATAATGAGCAGTTCTTC. It translates to CASSLGAPLRGTVNNEQFF.

This chain connects TRBV7-8 to TRBJ1-2; D remains ambiguous. Trimming left V 1 base short and J 5 bases short, with 14 bases between. The CDR3 loop spans 15 amino acids. Germline lookup yields CDR1 SGHVS and CDR2 FQNEAQ. The CDR3 DNA follows: TGTGCCAGCAGCTTAGAAGGGTCCCGGGTATATGGCTACACCTTC. Translating it yields CASSLEGSRVYGYTF.

The V call is TRBV4-3, the J call TRBJ2-3; 8 bases are a match to TRBD1. The CDR3 consists of 18 residues. The ends lost 4 bases at V and 6 bases at J; junction bases unmatched: 18. Germline V gene lookup returns CDR1 LGHNA and CDR2 YSLEER. The CDR3 bases are TGCGCCAGCAGCCGCGACCCGCTAGCAGGGGGCTTCCCTGATACGCAGTATTTT. Translated: CASSRDPLAGGFPDTQYF.

This clonotype was seen a few times. The chain uses TRBV11-2 and TRBJ2-4, with TRBD2 matching 16 bases. Trimming at V came to 5 bases and at J to 1 base, leaving 5 bases not matched to a gene. The germline CDR1 and CDR2 sequences are SGHAT and FQNNGV. CDR3 size: 18 residues. CDR3 region: CASSAGLAGGRAKNIQYF. The CDR3 DNA reads TGTGCCAGCAGCGCGGGACTAGCGGGAGGGCGTGCCAAAAACATTCAGTACTTC.

This clonotype was counted once. This sequence joins TRBV7-9 and TRBJ2-2, with D maybe TRBD1 (6 bases). The ends were cut back, 8 bases at V and 4 bases at J, with 14 bases in the middle. This CDR3 comprises 14 residues. Germline CDR1 and CDR2: SEHNR and FQNEAQ (reference sequence). The CDR3 DNA sequence: TGTGCCAGCCGACAACAGGGTACCACCGGGGAGCTGTTTTTT. This translates into CASRQQGTTGELFF.

The chain uses TRBV7-9 and TRBJ2-5; TRBD1 matches 7 bases. V trimming: 2 bases; J trimming: 4 bases; junction bases outside the gene matches: 10. Germline-derived CDR1 and CDR2 are SEHNR and FQNEAQ (reference sequence). The CDR3 loop spans 16 amino acids. CDR3 loop: CASSLLTGQGRETQYF. The CDR3 bases are TGTGCCAGCAGCTTATTGACAGGGCAAGGAAGAGAGACCCAGTACTTC.

This clonotype turned up a few times. The J gene is TRBJ2-5, the V gene TRBV20-1, with D uncertain. Germline CDR1 DFQATT, CDR2 SNEGSKA (reference sequence). Trimming cost V 8 bases and J 5 bases, with 9 bases left between them. CDR3 length: 10 residues. Written as DNA, the CDR3 is TGCAGTTCAAGCTATGAGACCCAGTACTTC. Translation gives CSSSYETQYF.

This chain joins TRBV24-1 and TRBJ1-2, with no clear D. The V end was cut by 3 bases, the J end by 5 bases, with 9 bases between. Germline CDR1 is KGHDR and CDR2 is SFDVKD. The CDR3 covers 13 residues. The CDR3 spells CATSDGVRYGYTF. The CDR3, as DNA: TGTGCCACCAGTGATGGGGTTCGGTATGGCTACACCTTC.

This clonotype was counted between two and nine times. The chain links TRBV7-6 to TRBJ2-2; possibly TRBD2 for D (6 bases). There are 15 residues in the CDR3. V was cut by 4 bases and J by 4 bases, with 13 bases left in between. Germline CDR1 SGHVS, CDR2 FNYEAQ. The CDR3 sequence is CASSWSEGSTGELFF. The CDR3 region has the DNA TGTGCCAGCAGCTGGTCGGAGGGGTCCACCGGGGAGCTGTTTTTT.

The chain carries TRBV20-1 and TRBJ2-3, with 9 bases lining up with TRBD2. Losses at the gene ends were 5 bases for V and 5 bases for J; bases not matched to a gene: 11. CDR3 length: 15 amino acids. Per germline, CDR1 DFQATT and CDR2 SNEGSKA (reference sequence). The CDR3 coding sequence is TGCAGTGCTCACCGGACGGCGGGAGGGGGAGATACGCAGTATTTT. Amino acid sequence: CSAHRTAGGGDTQYF.

This clonotype was seen repeatedly, ten times or more. The rearrangement joins TRBV10-3 to TRBJ2-3; D call uncertain. Germline V gene sequence: CDR1 ENHRY, CDR2 SYGVKD. V was shortened by 2 bases and J by 4 bases, with 13 bases between the two germline ends. The CDR3 is 15 residues long. CDR3 residues: CAISEPDLPADTQYF. The CDR3 nucleotides are TGTGCCATCAGTGAGCCGGACCTCCCAGCAGATACGCAGTATTTT.